The present entry profiles one T cell receptor beta chain with its context. Its antigen is currently unknown. The assay was immunoSEQ multiplex PCR, and TCRdb's table has in-frame clones only and misses some. The repertoire holds approximately 4,900 clones, with 64% as singletons. V lost 0 bases and J lost 5, with 7 bases in between. There are 13 residues in the CDR3. Germline CDR1 MNHEY, CDR2 SMNVEV (reference sequence). The data originate from a study of CD8 T cell repertoires and HIV-1 epitope variants. Overall study results and limits: Most of the nine antigen-specific clonotypes appeared cross-reactive to autologous or escape variants.

This chain links TRBV27 with TRBJ1-1; D gene unclear. Sequencing was done on a sample of cultured CD8+ T cells derived from PBMCs. The receptor was derived from a male donor with HIV. The CDR3 loop reads CASSLSLVTEAFF. In DNA, the CDR3 is TGTGCCAGCAGTTTATCCTTGGTGACTGAAGCTTTCTTT.